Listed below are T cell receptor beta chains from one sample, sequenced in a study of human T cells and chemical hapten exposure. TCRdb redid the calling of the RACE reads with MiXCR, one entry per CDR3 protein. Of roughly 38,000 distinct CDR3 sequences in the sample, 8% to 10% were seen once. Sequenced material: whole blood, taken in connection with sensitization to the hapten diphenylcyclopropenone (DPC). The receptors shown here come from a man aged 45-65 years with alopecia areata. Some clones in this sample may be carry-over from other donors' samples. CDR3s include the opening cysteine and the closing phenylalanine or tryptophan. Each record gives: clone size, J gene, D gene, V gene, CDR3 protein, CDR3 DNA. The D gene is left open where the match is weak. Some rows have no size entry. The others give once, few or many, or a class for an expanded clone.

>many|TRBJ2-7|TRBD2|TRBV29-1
CSVAGGSYEQYF
TGCAGCGTCGCGGGGGGGTCCTACGAGCAGTACTTC
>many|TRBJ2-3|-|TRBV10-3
CASHSAVGTDTQYF
TGTGCCAGTCACTCGGCCGTGGGCACAGATACGCAGTATTTT
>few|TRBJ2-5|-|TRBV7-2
CASSLVGRETQYF
TGTGCCAGCAGCTTAGTCGGTAGAGAGACCCAGTACTTC
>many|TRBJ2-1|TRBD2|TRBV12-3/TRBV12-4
CASRTSGEQFF
TGTGCCAGCCGAACTAGCGGGGAGCAGTTCTTC
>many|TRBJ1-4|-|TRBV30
CAWTGRGYEKLFF
TGTGCCTGGACCGGAAGGGGGTATGAAAAACTGTTTTTT
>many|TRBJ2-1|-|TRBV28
CASRAAGDFNNEQFF
TGTGCCAGCAGAGCAGCAGGAGATTTCAACAATGAGCAGTTCTTC
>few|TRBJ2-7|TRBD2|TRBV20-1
CSARGIEREKFEQYF
TGCAGTGCTAGGGGGATAGAGCGGGAGAAGTTCGAGCAGTACTTC
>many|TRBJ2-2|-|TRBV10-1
CASSEMGVTGELFF
TGCGCCAGCAGTGAGATGGGAGTCACCGGGGAGCTGTTTTTT
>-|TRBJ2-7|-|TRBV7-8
CASSLDTAREQYF
TGTGCCAGCAGCTTAGACACAGCGAGGGAGCAGTACTTC
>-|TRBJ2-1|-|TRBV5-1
CASSSSDRVYNEQFF
TGCGCCAGCAGCTCGTCAGACAGAGTCTACAATGAGCAGTTCTTC
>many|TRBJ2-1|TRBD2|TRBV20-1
CSARGREVSSYNEQFF
TGCAGTGCTAGAGGGCGGGAGGTCAGCTCCTACAATGAGCAGTTCTTC
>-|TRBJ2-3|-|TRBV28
CASSLSGPLRTDTQYF
TGTGCCAGCAGTTTATCGGGACCCCTGCGCACAGATACGCAGTATTTT
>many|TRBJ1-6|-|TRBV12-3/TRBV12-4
CASTPGSINSPLHF
TGTGCCAGCACCCCTGGGTCGATTAATTCACCCCTCCACTTT
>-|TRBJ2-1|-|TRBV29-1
CSFSPGASNEQFF
TGCAGCTTTTCCCCGGGGGCGAGCAATGAGCAGTTCTTC
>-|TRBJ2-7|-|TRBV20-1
CSARLLGGKYEQYF
TGCAGTGCTAGACTTCTAGGAGGTAAATACGAGCAGTACTTC
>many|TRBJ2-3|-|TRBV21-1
CASTQGKTGYTDTQYF
TGTGCCAGCACCCAAGGGAAGACAGGGTACACAGATACGCAGTATTTT
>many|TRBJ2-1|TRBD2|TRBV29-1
CSAFALAGGGEQFF
TGCAGCGCCTTCGCGCTAGCGGGAGGGGGTGAGCAGTTCTTC
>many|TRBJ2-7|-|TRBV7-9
CASSPGTPSYEQYF
TGTGCCAGCAGCCCCGGGACACCATCCTACGAGCAGTACTTC
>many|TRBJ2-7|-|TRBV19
CASSMSQGYEQYF
TGTGCCAGTAGTATGAGCCAGGGCTACGAGCAGTACTTC
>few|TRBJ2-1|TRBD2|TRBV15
CATSISGSFNEQFF
TGTGCCACCAGCATTAGCGGGAGTTTCAATGAGCAGTTCTTC
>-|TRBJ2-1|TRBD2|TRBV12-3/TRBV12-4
CASSLPSSGRSYNEQFF
TGTGCCAGCAGTTTACCGTCTAGCGGGAGATCCTACAATGAGCAGTTCTTC
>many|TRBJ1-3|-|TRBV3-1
CASSSSFSGAGNTIYF
TGTGCCAGCAGCTCTAGTTTCTCGGGGGCTGGAAACACCATATATTTT
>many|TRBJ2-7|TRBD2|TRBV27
CASRGLAGEQYF
TGTGCCAGCCGGGGACTAGCGGGGGAGCAGTACTTC
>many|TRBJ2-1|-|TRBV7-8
CASSLAVDEQFF
TGTGCCAGCAGCTTAGCGGTGGATGAGCAGTTCTTC
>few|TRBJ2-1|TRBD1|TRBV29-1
CSVGDRGQFF
TGCAGCGTTGGGGACAGGGGGCAGTTCTTC
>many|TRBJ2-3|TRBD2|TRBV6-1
CASSDSGRAGDTQYF
TGTGCCAGCAGTGATAGCGGGAGGGCGGGAGATACGCAGTATTTT
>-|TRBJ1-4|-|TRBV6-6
CASSPYGGPNEKLFF
TGTGCCAGCAGCCCGTACGGGGGCCCTAATGAAAAACTGTTTTTT
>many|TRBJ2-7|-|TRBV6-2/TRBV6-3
CASSYSIRPYEQYF
TGTGCCAGCAGTTACTCGATTCGTCCCTACGAGCAGTACTTC
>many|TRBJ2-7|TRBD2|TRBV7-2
CASSLAAAGGYEQYF
TGTGCCAGCAGCTTAGCGGCGGCGGGAGGGTACGAGCAGTACTTC